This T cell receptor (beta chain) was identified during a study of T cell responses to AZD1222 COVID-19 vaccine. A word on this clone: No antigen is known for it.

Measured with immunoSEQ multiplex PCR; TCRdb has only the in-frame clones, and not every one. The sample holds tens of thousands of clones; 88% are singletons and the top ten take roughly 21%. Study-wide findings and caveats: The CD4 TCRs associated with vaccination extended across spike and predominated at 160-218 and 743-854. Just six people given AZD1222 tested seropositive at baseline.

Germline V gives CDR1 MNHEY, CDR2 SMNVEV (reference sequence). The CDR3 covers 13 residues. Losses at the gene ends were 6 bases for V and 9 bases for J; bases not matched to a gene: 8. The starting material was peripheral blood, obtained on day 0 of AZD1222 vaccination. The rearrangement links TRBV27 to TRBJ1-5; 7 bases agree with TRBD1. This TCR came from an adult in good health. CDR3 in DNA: TGTGCCAGCAGCCTGGACAGGCAACGGCCCCAGCATTTT. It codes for CASSLDRQRPQHF.